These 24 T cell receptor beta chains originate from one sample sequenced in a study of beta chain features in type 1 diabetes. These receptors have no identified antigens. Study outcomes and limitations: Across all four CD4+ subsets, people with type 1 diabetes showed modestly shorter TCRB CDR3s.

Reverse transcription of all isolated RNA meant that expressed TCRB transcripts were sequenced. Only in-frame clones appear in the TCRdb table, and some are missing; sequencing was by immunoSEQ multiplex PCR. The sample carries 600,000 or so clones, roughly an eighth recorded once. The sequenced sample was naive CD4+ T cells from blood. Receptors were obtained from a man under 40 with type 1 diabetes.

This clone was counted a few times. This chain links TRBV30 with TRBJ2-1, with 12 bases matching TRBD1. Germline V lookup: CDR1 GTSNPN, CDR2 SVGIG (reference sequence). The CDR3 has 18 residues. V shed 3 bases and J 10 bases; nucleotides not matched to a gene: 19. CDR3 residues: CAWRNLPGTGGLDVEQFF. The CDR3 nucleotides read TGTGCCTGGAGGAACCTTCCAGGGACAGGGGGCCTAGACGTCGAGCAGTTCTTC.

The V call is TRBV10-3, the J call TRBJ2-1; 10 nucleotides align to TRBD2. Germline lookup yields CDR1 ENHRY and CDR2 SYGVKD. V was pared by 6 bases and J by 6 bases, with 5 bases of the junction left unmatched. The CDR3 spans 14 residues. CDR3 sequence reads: CAIRRAGGLNEQFF. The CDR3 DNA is TGTGCCATCAGAAGAGCGGGGGGGCTCAATGAGCAGTTCTTC.

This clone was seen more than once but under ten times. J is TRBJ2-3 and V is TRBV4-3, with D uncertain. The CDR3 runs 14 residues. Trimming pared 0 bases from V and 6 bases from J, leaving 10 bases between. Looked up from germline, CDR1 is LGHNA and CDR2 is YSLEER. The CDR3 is CASSQEGLSDTQYF. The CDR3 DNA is TGCGCCAGCAGCCAAGAAGGGCTCTCTGATACGCAGTATTTT.

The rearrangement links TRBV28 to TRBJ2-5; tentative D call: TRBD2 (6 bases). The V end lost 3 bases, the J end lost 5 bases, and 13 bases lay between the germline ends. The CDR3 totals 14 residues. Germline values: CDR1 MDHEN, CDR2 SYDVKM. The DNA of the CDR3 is TGTGCCAGCAGTTTCGGTCTAGGAGGGGAGACCCAGTACTTC. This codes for CASSFGLGGETQYF.

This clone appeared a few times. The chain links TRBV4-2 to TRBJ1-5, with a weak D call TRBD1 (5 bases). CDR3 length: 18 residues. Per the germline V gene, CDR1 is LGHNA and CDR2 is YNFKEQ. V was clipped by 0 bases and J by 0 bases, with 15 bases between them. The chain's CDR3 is CASSQEPLGLGSNQPQHF. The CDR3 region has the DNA TGTGCCAGCAGCCAAGAACCTTTGGGACTTGGTAGCAATCAGCCCCAGCATTTT.

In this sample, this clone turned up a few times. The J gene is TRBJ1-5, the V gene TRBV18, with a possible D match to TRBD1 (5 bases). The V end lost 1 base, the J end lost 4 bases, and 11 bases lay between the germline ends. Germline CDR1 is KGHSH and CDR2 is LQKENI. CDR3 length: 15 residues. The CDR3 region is CASSPQGTGNQPQHF. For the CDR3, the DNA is TGTGCCAGCTCACCACAGGGGACGGGAAATCAGCCCCAGCATTTT.

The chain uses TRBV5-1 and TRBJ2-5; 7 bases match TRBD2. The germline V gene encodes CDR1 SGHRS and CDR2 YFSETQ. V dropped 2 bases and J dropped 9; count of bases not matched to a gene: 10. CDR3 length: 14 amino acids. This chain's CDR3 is CASSFSTGGESQYF. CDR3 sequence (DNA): TGCGCCAGCAGCTTCAGTACGGGAGGCGAGTCCCAGTACTTC.

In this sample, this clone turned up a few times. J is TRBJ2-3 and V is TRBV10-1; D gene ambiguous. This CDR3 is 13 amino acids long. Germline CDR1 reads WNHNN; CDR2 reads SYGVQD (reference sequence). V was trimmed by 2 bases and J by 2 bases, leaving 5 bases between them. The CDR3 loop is CASSEDTTDTQYF. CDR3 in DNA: TGCGCCAGCAGTGAGGATACCACAGATACGCAGTATTTT.

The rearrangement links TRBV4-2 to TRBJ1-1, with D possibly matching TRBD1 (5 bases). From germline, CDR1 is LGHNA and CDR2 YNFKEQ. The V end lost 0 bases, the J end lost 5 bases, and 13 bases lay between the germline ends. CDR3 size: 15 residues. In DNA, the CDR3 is TGTGCCAGCAGCCAAGAACTAGGGACGGGTACTGAAGCTTTCTTT. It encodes CASSQELGTGTEAFF.

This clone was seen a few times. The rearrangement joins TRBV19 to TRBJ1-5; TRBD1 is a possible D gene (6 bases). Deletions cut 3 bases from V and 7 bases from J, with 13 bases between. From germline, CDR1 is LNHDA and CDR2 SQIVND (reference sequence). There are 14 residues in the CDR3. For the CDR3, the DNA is TGTGCCAGTAGTATTTCGGGGGGCAGACAGCCCCAGCATTTT. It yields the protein CASSISGGRQPQHF. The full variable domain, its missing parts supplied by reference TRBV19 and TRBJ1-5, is DGGITQSPKYLFRKEGQNVTLSCEQNLNHDAMYWYRQDPGQGLRLIYYSQIVNDFQKGDIAEGYSVSREKKESFPLTVTSAQKNPTAFYLCASSISGGRQPQHFGDGTRLSIL.

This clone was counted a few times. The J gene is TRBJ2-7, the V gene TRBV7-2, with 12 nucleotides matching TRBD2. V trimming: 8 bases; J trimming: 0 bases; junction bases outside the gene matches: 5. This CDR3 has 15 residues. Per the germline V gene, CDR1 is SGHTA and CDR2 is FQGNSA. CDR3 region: CASRRTSGDSYEQYF. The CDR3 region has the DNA TGTGCCAGCCGACGGACTAGCGGGGACTCCTACGAGCAGTACTTC.

In nucleotides, the CDR3 is TGTGCCAGCAGCCTCGACAGGACCTTGAACACCGGGGAGCTGTTTTTT. This encodes CASSLDRTLNTGELFF. The chain carries TRBV27 and TRBJ2-2; tentative D call: TRBD1 (6 bases). Trimming removed 6 bases from V and 1 base from J, with 15 bases in between. This CDR3 has 16 residues. In germline, CDR1 is MNHEY, CDR2 SMNVEV (reference sequence).

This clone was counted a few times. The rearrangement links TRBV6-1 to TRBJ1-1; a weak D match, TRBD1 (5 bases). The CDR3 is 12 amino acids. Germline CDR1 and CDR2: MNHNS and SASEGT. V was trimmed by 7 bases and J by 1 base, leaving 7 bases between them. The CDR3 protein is CASNRRNTEAFF. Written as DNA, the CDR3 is TGTGCCAGCAACAGGAGGAACACTGAAGCTTTCTTT.

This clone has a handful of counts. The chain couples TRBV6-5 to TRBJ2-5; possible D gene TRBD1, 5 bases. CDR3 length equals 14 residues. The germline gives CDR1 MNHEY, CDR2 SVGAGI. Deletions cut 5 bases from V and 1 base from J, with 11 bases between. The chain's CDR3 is CASSVQEFQETQYF. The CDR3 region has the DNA TGTGCCAGCAGTGTACAGGAATTCCAAGAGACCCAGTACTTC.

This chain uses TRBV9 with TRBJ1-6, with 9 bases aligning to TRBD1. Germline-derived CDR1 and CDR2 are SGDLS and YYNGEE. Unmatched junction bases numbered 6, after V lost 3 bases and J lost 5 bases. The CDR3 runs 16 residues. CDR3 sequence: CASSGGGTGNNSPLHF. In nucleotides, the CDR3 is TGTGCCAGCAGCGGAGGGGGGACAGGGAATAATTCACCCCTCCACTTT.

CDR3 in DNA: TGTGCCAGCTCCCCTCAAGGACTACAGAACACCGGGGAGCTGTTTTTT. Its translation: CASSPQGLQNTGELFF. The chain joins TRBV18 to TRBJ2-2; D is perhaps TRBD2 (6 bases). The V end was cut by 6 bases, the J end by 1 base, with 15 bases between. The CDR3 loop spans 16 amino acids. Germline CDR1 is KGHSH and CDR2 is LQKENI.

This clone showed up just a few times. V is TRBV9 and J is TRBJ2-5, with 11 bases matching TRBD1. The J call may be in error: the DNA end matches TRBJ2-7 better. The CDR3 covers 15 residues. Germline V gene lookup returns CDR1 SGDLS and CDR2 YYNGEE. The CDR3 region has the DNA TGTGCCAGCAGCGGCGGGACAGGGGGGCCCTACGAGCAGTACTTC. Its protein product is CASSGGTGGPYEQYF.

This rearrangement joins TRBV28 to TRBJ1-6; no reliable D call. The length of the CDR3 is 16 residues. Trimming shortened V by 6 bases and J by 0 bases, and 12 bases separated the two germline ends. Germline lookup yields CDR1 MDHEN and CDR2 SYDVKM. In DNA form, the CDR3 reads TGTGCCAGCAGCTTAGGATCCGGCTCCTATAATTCACCCCTCCACTTT. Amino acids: CASSLGSGSYNSPLHF.

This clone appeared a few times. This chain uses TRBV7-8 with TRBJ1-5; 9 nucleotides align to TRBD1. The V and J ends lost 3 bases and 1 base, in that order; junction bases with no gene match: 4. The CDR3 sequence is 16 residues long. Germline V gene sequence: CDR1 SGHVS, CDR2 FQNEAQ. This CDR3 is CASSLGTGRSNQPQHF. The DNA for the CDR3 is TGTGCCAGCAGCTTGGGGACAGGGCGAAGCAATCAGCCCCAGCATTTT.

The DNA for the CDR3 is TGTGCCAGCAGCTTTGCGGCGGGTTCACCCCTCCACTTT. It is translated as CASSFAAGSPLHF. The chain employs TRBV7-2 and TRBJ1-6; D not certain. This CDR3 has 13 amino acids. The V gene's germline CDR1 is SGHTA and CDR2 FQGNSA. Trimming pared 3 bases from V and 9 bases from J, leaving 9 bases between.

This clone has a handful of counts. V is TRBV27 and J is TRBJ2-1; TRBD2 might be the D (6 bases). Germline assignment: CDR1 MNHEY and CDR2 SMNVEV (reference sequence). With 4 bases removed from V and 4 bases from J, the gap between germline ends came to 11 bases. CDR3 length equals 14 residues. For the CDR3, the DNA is TGTGCCAGCAGTTCTCCCGGGACTTACAATGAGCAGTTCTTC. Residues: CASSSPGTYNEQFF.

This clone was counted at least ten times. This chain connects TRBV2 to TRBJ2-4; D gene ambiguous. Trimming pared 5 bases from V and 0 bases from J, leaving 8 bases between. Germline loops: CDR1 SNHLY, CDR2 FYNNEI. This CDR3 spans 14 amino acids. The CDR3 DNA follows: TGTGCCAGCAGTCGACCCTTAGCCAAAAACATTCAGTACTTC. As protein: CASSRPLAKNIQYF.

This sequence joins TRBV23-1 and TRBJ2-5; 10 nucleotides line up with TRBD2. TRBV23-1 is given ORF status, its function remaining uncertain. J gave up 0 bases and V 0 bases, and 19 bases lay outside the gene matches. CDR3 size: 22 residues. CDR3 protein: CASSQSGGGLAVGPGYQETQYF. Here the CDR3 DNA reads TGCGCCAGCAGTCAATCAGGGGGTGGACTAGCGGTCGGCCCCGGTTACCAAGAGACCCAGTACTTC.

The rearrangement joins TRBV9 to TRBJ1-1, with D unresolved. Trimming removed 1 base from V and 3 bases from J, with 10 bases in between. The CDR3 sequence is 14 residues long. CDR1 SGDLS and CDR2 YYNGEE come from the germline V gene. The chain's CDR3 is CASSVKSGDTEAFF. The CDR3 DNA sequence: TGTGCCAGCAGCGTAAAGTCCGGGGACACTGAAGCTTTCTTT.